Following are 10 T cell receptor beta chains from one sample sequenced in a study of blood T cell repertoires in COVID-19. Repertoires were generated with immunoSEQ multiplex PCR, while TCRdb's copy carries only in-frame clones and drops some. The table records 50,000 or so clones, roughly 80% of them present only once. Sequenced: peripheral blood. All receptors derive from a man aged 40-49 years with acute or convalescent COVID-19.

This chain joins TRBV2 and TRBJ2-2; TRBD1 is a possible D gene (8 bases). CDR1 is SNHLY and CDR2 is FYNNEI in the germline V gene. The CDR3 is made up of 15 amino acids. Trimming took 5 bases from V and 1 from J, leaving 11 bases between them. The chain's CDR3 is CASSTGGVNTGELFF. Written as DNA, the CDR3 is TGTGCCAGCAGTACAGGGGGGGTGAACACCGGGGAGCTGTTTTTT.

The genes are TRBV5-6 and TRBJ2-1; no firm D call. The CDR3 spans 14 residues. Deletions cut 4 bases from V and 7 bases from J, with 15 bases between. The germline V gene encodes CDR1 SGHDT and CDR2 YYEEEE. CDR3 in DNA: TGTGCCAGCAGCAGGCTAGAACCTTCAAATGAGCAGTTCTTC. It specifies CASSRLEPSNEQFF.

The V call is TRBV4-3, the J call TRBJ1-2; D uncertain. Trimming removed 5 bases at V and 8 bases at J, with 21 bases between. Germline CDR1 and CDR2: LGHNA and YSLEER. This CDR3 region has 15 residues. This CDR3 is CASSDSRSVPGGYTF. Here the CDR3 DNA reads TGCGCCAGCAGCGACTCCCGAAGCGTTCCGGGGGGCTACACCTTC.

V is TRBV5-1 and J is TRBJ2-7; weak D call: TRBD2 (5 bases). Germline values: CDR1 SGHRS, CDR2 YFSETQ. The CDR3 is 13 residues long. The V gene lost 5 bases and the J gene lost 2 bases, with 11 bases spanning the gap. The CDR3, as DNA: TGCGCCAGCAGACGGGAAGGTCCCTACGAGCAGTACTTC. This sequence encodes CASRREGPYEQYF. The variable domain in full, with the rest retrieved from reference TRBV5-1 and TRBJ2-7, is KAGVTQTPRYLIKTRGQQVTLSCSPISGHRSVSWYQQTPGQGLQFLFEYFSETQRNKGNFPGRFSGRQFSNSRSEMNVSTLELGDSALYLCASRREGPYEQYFGPGTRLTVT.

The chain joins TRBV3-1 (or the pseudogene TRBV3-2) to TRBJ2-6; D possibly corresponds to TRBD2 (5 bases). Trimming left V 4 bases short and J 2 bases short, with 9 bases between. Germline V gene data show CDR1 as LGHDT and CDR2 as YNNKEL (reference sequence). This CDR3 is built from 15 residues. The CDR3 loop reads CASSLRGPGANVLTF. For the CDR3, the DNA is TGTGCCAGCAGCCTTAGAGGGCCTGGGGCCAACGTCCTGACTTTC.

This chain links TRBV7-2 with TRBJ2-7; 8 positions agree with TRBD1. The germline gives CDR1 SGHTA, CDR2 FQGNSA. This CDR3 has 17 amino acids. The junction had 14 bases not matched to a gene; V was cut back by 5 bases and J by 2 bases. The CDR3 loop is CASSPRTGMGIPYEQYF. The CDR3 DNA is TGTGCCAGCAGCCCACGGACAGGGATGGGGATCCCCTACGAGCAGTACTTC.

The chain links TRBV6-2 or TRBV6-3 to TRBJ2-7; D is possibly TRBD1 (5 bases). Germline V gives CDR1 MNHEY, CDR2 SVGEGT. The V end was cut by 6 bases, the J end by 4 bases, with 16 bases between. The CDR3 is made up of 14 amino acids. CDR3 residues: CASSPFLDSYEQYF. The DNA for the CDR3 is TGTGCCAGCAGCCCCTTCCTCGACAGTTACGAGCAGTACTTC.

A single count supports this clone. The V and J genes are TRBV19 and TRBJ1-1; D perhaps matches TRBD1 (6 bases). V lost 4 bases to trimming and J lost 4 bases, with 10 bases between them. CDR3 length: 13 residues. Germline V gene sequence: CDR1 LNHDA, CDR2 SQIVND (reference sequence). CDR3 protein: CASSKGGGTEAFF. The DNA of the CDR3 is TGTGCCAGTAGTAAGGGGGGGGGCACTGAAGCTTTCTTT.

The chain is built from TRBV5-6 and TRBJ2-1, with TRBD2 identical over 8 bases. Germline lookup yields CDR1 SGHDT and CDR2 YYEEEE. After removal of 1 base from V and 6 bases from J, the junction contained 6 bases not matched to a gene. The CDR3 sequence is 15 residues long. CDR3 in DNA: TGTGCCAGCAGCTTGTTCGGGGGGGCCGCCAATGAGCAGTTCTTC. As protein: CASSLFGGAANEQFF.

The chain's CDR3 is CASSETPRVWVQETQYF. As DNA, the CDR3 is TGTGCCAGCAGTGAGACCCCACGGGTGTGGGTCCAAGAGACCCAGTACTTC. The chain is built from TRBV2 and TRBJ2-5, with D unresolved. Trimming pared 3 bases from V and 1 base from J, leaving 18 bases between. This CDR3 is 17 amino acids long. Germline V CDR1 and CDR2: SNHLY, FYNNEI.